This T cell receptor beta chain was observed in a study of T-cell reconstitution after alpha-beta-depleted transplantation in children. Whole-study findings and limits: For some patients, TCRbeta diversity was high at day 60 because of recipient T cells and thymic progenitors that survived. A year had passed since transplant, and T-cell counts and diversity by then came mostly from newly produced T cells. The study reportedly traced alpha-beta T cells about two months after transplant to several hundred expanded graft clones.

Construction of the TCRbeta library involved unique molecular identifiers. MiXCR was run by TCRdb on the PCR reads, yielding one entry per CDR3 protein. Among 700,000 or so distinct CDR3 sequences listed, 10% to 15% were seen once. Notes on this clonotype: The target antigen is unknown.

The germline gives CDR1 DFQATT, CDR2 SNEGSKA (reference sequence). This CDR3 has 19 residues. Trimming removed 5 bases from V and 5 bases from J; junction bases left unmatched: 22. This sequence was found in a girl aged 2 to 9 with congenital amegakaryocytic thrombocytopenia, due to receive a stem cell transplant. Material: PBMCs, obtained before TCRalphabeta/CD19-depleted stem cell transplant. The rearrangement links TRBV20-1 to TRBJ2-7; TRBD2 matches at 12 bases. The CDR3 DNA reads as TGCAGTGCTGGGTGGGCTAGCGGGAGGGCGTCTCTTAGGGTTAACGAGCAGTACTTC. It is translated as CSAGWASGRASLRVNEQYF.